This entry describes one TCR beta chain. Data came from immunoSEQ multiplex PCR; TCRdb stores just in-frame clones and leaves some out. The repertoire consists of about 260,000 clones, with about 90% occurring once and the leading ten covering over 2%. The data stem from a study of blood T cell repertoires in COVID-19. The V end was cut by 7 bases, the J end by 5 bases, with 12 bases between. This CDR3 contains 12 residues. Germline CDR1 MDHEN, CDR2 SYDVKM. The TCR sequence derives from a woman between 50 and 59 years old with acute or convalescent COVID-19. The chain recombines TRBV28 with TRBJ2-7; the D gene is possibly TRBD2 (5 bases). Material for sequencing was peripheral blood. The CDR3 loop reads CASKVPGNEQYF. The CDR3 region has the DNA TGTGCCAGCAAGGTACCGGGGAACGAGCAGTACTTC.